This T cell receptor (beta chain) emerged from a study of T cell responses to AZD1222 COVID-19 vaccine. Libraries were prepared by immunoSEQ multiplex PCR; TCRdb keeps only in-frame clonotypes and omits some of them. This sample has about 130,000 clones, with over 75% found just once. Note on this clone: What it binds is not known.

Germline loops: CDR1 MGHDK, CDR2 SYGVNS. V gave up 6 bases and J gave up 0 bases, with 7 bases separating them. The CDR3 extends over 13 amino acids. Study-level findings and limits: Nearly half of unique spike-specific TCRs reportedly avoided B.1.351 and B.1.1.7 mutated regions. It should be noted that donors were predominantly white British and more often female, and clonal diversity was possibly underestimated. Sampled repertoires all dated from after the peak T cell response. There were vaccine-associated CD4 TCRs across spike, dominant at 160-218 and 743-854.

Sequencing used peripheral blood, obtained on day 0 of AZD1222 vaccination. The source of this sequence is an adult in good health. V usage is TRBV25-1 and J usage is TRBJ2-3; no definite D call. The CDR3 loop reads CASSSISTDTQYF. As DNA, the CDR3 is TGTGCCAGCAGCAGTATTAGCACAGATACGCAGTATTTT. Supplemented by reference TRBV25-1 and TRBJ2-3, the full variable domain reads EADIYQTPRYLVIGTGKKITLECSQTMGHDKMYWYQQDPGMELHLIHYSYGVNSTEKGDLSSESTVSRIRTEHFPLTLESARPSHTSQYLCASSSISTDTQYFGPGTRLTVL.